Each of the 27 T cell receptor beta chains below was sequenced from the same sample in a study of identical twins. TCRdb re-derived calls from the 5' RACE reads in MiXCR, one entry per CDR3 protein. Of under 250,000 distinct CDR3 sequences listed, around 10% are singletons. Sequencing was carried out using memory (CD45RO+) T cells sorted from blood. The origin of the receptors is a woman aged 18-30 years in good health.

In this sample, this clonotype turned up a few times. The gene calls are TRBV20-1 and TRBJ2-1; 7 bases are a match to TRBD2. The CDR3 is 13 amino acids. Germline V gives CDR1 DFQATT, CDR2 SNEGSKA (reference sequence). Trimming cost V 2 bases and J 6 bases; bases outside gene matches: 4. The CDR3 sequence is CSARSGTRNEQFF. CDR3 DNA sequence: TGCAGTGCTAGAAGCGGGACTCGCAATGAGCAGTTCTTC.

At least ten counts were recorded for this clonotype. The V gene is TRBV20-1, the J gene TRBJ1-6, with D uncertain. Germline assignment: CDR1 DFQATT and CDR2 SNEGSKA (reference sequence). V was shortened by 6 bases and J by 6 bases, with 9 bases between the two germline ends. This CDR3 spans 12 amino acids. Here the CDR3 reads CSAEEGNSPLHF. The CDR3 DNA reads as TGCAGTGCCGAGGAGGGTAATTCACCCCTCCACTTT.

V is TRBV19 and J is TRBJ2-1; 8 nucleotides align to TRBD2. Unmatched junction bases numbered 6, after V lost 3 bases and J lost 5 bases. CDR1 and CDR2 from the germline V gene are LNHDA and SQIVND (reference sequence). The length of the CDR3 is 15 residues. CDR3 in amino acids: CASSILAGRNNEQFF. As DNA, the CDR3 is TGTGCCAGTAGTATTTTAGCGGGACGGAACAATGAGCAGTTCTTC.

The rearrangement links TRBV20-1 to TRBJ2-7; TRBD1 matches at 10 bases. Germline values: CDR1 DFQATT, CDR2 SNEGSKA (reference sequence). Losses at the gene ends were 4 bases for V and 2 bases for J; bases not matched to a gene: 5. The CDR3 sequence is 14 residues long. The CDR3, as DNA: TGCAGTGCTACCGACAGGGGGCCCCCCTACGAGCAGTACTTC. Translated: CSATDRGPPYEQYF.

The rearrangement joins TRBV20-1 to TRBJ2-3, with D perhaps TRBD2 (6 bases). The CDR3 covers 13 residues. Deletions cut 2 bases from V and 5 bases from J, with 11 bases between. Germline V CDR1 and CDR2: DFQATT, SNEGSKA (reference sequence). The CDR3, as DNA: TGCAGTGCTAGACCGGGGGTTGGAGATACGCAGTATTTT. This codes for CSARPGVGDTQYF.

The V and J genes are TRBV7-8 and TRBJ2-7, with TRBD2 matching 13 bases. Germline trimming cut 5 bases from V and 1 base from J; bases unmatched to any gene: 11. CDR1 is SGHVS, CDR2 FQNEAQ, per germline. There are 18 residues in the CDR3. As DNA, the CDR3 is TGTGCCAGCAGCCCCCGCCGACTAGCGGGAGGAACTTCCTACGAGCAGTACTTC. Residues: CASSPRRLAGGTSYEQYF.

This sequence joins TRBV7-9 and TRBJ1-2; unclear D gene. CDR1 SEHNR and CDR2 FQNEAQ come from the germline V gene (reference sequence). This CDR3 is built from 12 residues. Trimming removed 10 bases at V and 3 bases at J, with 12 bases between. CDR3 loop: CATEGPYYGYTF. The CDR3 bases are TGTGCCACCGAGGGCCCTTACTATGGCTACACCTTC.

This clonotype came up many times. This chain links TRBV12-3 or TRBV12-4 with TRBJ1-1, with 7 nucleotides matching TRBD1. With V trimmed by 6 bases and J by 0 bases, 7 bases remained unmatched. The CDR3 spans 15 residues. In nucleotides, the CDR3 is TGTGCCAGCAGAAGGACAGGACACCTGAACACTGAAGCTTTCTTT. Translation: CASRRTGHLNTEAFF.

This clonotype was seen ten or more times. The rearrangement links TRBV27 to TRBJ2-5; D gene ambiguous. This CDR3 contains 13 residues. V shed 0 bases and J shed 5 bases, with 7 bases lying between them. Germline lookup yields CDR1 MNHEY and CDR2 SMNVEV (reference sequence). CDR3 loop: CASSLSGWETQYF. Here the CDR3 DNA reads TGTGCCAGCAGTTTATCAGGGTGGGAGACCCAGTACTTC.

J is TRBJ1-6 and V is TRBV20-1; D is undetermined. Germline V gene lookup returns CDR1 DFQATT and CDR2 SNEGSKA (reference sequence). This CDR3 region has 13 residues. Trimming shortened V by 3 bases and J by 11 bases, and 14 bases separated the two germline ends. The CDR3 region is CSARDDLSAPLHF. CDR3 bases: TGCAGTGCTAGGGATGACCTGTCGGCACCCCTCCACTTT.

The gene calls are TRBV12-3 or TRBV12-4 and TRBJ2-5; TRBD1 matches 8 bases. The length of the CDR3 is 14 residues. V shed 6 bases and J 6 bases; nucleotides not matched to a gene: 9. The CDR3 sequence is CASSPSQGAKTQYF. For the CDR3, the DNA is TGTGCCAGCAGCCCCTCGCAGGGGGCTAAGACCCAGTACTTC.

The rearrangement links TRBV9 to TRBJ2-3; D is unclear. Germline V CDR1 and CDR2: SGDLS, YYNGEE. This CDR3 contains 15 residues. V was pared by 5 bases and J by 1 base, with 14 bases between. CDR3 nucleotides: TGTGCCAGCAGTCGCTCCGGGTCTGGCACAGATACGCAGTATTTT. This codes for CASSRSGSGTDTQYF. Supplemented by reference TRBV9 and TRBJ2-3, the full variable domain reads DSGVTQTPKHLITATGQRVTLRCSPRSGDLSVYWYQQSLDQGLQFLIQYYNGEERAKGNILERFSAQQFPDLHSELNLSSLELGDSALYFCASSRSGSGTDTQYFGPGTRLTVL.

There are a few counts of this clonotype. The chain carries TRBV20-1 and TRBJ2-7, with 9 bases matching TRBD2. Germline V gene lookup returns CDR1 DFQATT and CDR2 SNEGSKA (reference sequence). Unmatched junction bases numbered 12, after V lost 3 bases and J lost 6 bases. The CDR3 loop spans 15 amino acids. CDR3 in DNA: TGCAGTGCTAGCAGTGAGCGGGGGGACCGCTTCGAGCAGTACTTC. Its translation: CSASSERGDRFEQYF.

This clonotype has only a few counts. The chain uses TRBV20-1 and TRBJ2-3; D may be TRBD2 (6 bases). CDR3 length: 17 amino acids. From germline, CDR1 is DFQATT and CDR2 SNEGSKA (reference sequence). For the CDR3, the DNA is TGCAGCGTGGGGAGGCTCGCGAGTGCCGATGGATGGGATACGCAGTATTTT. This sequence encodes CSVGRLASADGWDTQYF.

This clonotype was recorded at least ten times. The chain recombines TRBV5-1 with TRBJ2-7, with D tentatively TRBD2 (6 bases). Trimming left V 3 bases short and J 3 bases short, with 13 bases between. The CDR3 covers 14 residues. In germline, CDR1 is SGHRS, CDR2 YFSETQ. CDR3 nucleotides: TGCGCCAGCAGCTATACGGGAGAAGGCTACGAGCAGTACTTC. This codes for CASSYTGEGYEQYF.

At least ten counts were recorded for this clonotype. CDR3 loop: CSADPGSYNEQFF. The DNA of the CDR3 is TGCAGTGCCGACCCTGGCTCCTACAATGAGCAGTTCTTC. This chain links TRBV29-1 with TRBJ2-1; D unclear. CDR1 and CDR2 (germline): SQVTM, ANQGSEA. The CDR3 extends over 13 amino acids.

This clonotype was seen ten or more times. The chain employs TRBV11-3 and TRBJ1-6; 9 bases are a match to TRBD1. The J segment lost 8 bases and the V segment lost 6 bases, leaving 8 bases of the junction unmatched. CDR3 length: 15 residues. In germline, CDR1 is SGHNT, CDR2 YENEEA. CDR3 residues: CASRSTGTGHSPLHF. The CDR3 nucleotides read TGTGCCAGCAGATCCACCGGGACAGGGCATTCACCCCTCCACTTT.

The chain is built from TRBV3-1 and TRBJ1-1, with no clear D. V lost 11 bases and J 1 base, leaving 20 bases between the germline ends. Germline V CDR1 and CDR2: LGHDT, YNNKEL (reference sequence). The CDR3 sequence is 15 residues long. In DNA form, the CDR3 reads TGTGCCTCCTCCAAGCAGGTCGTTGGGAACACTGAAGCTTTCTTT. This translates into CASSKQVVGNTEAFF.

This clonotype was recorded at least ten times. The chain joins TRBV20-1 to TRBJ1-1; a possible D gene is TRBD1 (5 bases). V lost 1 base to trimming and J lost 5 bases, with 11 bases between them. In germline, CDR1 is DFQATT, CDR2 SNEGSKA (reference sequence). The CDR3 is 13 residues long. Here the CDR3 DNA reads TGCAGTGCTAGAGGGGCAGGGCCAACTGAAGCTTTCTTT. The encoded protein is CSARGAGPTEAFF.

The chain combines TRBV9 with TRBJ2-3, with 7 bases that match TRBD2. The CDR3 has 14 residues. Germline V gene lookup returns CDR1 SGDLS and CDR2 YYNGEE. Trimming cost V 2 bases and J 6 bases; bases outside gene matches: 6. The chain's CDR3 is CASSVSGGVDTQYF. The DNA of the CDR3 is TGTGCCAGCAGCGTCTCGGGGGGAGTGGATACGCAGTATTTT.

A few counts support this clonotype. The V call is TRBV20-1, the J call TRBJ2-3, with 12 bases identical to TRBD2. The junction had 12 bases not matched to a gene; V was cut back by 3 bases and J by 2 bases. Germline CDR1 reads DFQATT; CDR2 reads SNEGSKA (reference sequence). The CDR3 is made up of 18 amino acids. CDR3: CSASPGLAGTTFTDTQYF. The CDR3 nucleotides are TGCAGTGCTAGTCCCGGACTAGCGGGGACTACCTTCACAGATACGCAGTATTTT.

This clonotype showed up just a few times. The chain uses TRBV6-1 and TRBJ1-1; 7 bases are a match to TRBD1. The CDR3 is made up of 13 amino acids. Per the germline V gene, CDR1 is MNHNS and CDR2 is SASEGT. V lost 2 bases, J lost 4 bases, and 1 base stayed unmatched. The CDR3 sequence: CASSEQGVTEAFF. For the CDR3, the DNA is TGTGCCAGCAGTGAACAGGGGGTCACTGAAGCTTTCTTT.

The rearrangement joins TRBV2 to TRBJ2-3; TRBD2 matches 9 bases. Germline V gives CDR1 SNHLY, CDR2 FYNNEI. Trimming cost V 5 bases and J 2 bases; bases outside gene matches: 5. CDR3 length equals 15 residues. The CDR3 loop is CASSRAGGATDTQYF. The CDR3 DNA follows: TGTGCCAGCAGTCGAGCGGGGGGAGCCACAGATACGCAGTATTTT.

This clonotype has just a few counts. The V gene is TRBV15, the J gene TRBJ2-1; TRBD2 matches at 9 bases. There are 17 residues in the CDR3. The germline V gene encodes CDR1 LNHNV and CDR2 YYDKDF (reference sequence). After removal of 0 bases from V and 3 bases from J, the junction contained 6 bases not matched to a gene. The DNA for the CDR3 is TGTGCCACCAGCAGAGATCTCGCGGGAGGGGTCTACAATGAGCAGTTCTTC. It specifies CATSRDLAGGVYNEQFF.

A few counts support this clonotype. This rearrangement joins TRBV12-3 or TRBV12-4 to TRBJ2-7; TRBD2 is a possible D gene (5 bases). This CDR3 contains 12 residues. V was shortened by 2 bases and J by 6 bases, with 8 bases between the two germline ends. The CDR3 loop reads CASSLQAGEQYF. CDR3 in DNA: TGTGCCAGCAGTTTACAGGCGGGCGAGCAGTACTTC.

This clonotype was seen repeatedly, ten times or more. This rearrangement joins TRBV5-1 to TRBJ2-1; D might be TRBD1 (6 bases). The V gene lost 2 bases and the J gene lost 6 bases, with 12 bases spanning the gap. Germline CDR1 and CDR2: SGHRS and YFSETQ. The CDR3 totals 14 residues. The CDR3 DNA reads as TGCGCCAGCAGCTTTTGGGGGCCGGGCAATGAGCAGTTCTTC. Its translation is CASSFWGPGNEQFF.

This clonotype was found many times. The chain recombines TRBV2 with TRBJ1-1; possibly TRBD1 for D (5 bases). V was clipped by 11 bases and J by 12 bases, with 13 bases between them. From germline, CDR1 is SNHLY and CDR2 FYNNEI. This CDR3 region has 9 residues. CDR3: CAVRDRPFF. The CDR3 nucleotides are TGTGCCGTACGGGACCGCCCTTTCTTT.